Reported below is one TCR beta chain. Assay runs were performed at deep level. Here immunoSEQ multiplex PCR was the method, and the copy in TCRdb shows in-frame clones only, minus some. This sample has more than 2,000,000 clones, with approximately 93% found just once. The data belong to a study of shared clonotypes between healthy human individuals. The CDR3 runs to 14 residues. Trimming at V came to 5 bases and at J to 0 bases, leaving 2 bases not matched to a gene. Germline V gene lookup returns CDR1 SGHAT and CDR2 FQNNGV. The sample taken for sequencing was naive CD4+ T cells from PBMCs. Subset here: CD45RA+ positively selected. The receptor was derived from a man between 18 and 29 years old in good health. Some clones in this sample may be carry-over from other donors' samples. The V call is TRBV11-2, the J call TRBJ2-3; 7 bases are shared with TRBD2. CDR3 in amino acids: CASSLSGSTDTQYF. CDR3 bases: TGTGCCAGCAGCCTTAGCGGGAGCACAGATACGCAGTATTTT.